These T cell receptor beta chains were read from a single sample in a study of blood T cell repertoires in COVID-19. Profiled with immunoSEQ multiplex PCR; TCRdb holds only in-frame clones, not every one. The profile shows tens of thousands of clones, about 86% of them singletons. The sequenced sample was peripheral blood. All receptors derive from a man older than 75 with active or convalescent COVID-19. Both conserved end residues are part of each CDR3. A D gene is named only where the DNA matches it firmly. Clone size, where shown, is once, few, many, or a class for clones that have expanded.

J gene: TRBJ2-5; D gene: TRBD2; V gene: TRBV7-7; clone size: NA; CDR3 DNA: TGTGCCAGCAGCCCCAATAGGGGGACTAGCGGGCCCGGCATCCAGGAGACCCAGTACTTC; CDR3 protein: CASSPNRGTSGPGIQETQYF
J gene: TRBJ2-5; D gene: TRBD2; V gene: TRBV14; clone size: NA; CDR3 DNA: TGTGCCAGCAGCCAAGATTCCCCCCGCAGTAGCGGGAGGGAGACCCAGTACTTC; CDR3 protein: CASSQDSPRSSGRETQYF
J gene: TRBJ2-7; D gene: NA; V gene: TRBV18; clone size: NA; CDR3 DNA: TGTGCCAGCTCACCAGTTTTAGGGGACGAGCAGTACTTC; CDR3 protein: CASSPVLGDEQYF
J gene: TRBJ1-3; D gene: TRBD1; V gene: TRBV27; clone size: NA; CDR3 DNA: TGTGCCAGCCCCCGGACAGGCTCTGGAAACACCATATATTTT; CDR3 protein: CASPRTGSGNTIYF
J gene: TRBJ2-3; D gene: TRBD2; V gene: TRBV2; clone size: NA; CDR3 DNA: TGTGCCAGCAGCCTAAGGGCTAGCGGGAGGGATACGCAGTATTTT; CDR3 protein: CASSLRASGRDTQYF
J gene: TRBJ2-1; D gene: NA; V gene: TRBV27; clone size: NA; CDR3 DNA: TGTGCCAGCAGTTTTCAGGGTTGGGATGAGCAGTTCTTC; CDR3 protein: CASSFQGWDEQFF
J gene: TRBJ2-1; D gene: NA; V gene: TRBV3-1/TRBV3-2; clone size: NA; CDR3 DNA: TGTGCCAGCAGCCTGACTCTCTCCTACAATGAGCAGTTCTTC; CDR3 protein: CASSLTLSYNEQFF
J gene: TRBJ2-7; D gene: TRBD2; V gene: TRBV4-1; clone size: NA; CDR3 DNA: TGCGCCAGCAGCCCAGGACTAGCGGGGGTCTACGAGCAGTACTTC; CDR3 protein: CASSPGLAGVYEQYF
J gene: TRBJ2-5; D gene: NA; V gene: TRBV29-1; clone size: NA; CDR3 DNA: TGCAGCGTTGAAGGAGGTACGGTCCAAGAGACCCAGTACTTC; CDR3 protein: CSVEGGTVQETQYF
J gene: TRBJ1-4; D gene: TRBD1; V gene: TRBV28; clone size: NA; CDR3 DNA: TGTGCCAGCAGCCCCGACAGGGGAGGCGAAAAACTGTTTTTT; CDR3 protein: CASSPDRGGEKLFF
J gene: TRBJ2-1; D gene: NA; V gene: TRBV30; clone size: once; CDR3 DNA: TGTGCCTGGAACCGCGGGGGACAGGTTTTATATGAGCAGTTCTTC; CDR3 protein: CAWNRGGQVLYEQFF
J gene: TRBJ1-1; D gene: NA; V gene: TRBV7-2; clone size: NA; CDR3 DNA: TGTGCCAGCAGCCCTGTGGGGGGAGGGAACACTGAAGCTTTCTTT; CDR3 protein: CASSPVGGGNTEAFF
J gene: TRBJ1-5; D gene: TRBD1; V gene: TRBV10-3; clone size: NA; CDR3 DNA: TGTGCCATCAGTGCAGGGGGAAAAAATCAGCCCCAGCATTTT; CDR3 protein: CAISAGGKNQPQHF
J gene: TRBJ2-5; D gene: NA; V gene: TRBV7-2; clone size: once; CDR3 DNA: TGTGCCAGCAGAGGGGGAGGGGAGACCCAGTACTTC; CDR3 protein: CASRGGGETQYF
J gene: TRBJ1-2; D gene: NA; V gene: TRBV15; clone size: NA; CDR3 DNA: TGTGCCACCAGCAGGGGGAGCATTAACTATGGCTACACCTTC; CDR3 protein: CATSRGSINYGYTF
J gene: TRBJ2-7; D gene: NA; V gene: TRBV6-2/TRBV6-3; clone size: NA; CDR3 DNA: TGTGCCAGCAGTTACAATGAGGGAATAAGGGACTACGAGCAGTACTTC; CDR3 protein: CASSYNEGIRDYEQYF
J gene: TRBJ2-2; D gene: TRBD2; V gene: TRBV27; clone size: NA; CDR3 DNA: TGTGCCAGCAGTTTCCCGGGAGCGGGGACCGGGGAGCTGTTTTTT; CDR3 protein: CASSFPGAGTGELFF
J gene: TRBJ1-3; D gene: NA; V gene: TRBV5-1; clone size: NA; CDR3 DNA: TGCGCCAGCAGCTTGTTCACTGGAAACACCATATATTTT; CDR3 protein: CASSLFTGNTIYF
J gene: TRBJ2-1; D gene: TRBD2; V gene: TRBV27; clone size: once; CDR3 DNA: TGTGCCAGCAGCCACCGGGGGGACCAGTTCTTC; CDR3 protein: CASSHRGDQFF
J gene: TRBJ1-2; D gene: TRBD1; V gene: TRBV19; clone size: NA; CDR3 DNA: TGTGCCAGTAGTACTGGACAGGTGGGCTATGGCTACACCTTC; CDR3 protein: CASSTGQVGYGYTF
J gene: TRBJ1-1; D gene: TRBD1; V gene: TRBV29-1; clone size: NA; CDR3 DNA: TGCAGCGTTGATCGGACAGGGGGGACTGAAGCTTTCTTT; CDR3 protein: CSVDRTGGTEAFF
J gene: TRBJ1-2; D gene: TRBD1; V gene: TRBV7-9; clone size: NA; CDR3 DNA: TGTGCCAGCAGTAAATCGGGACAGTCGGTGGGTTATGGCTACACCTTC; CDR3 protein: CASSKSGQSVGYGYTF
J gene: TRBJ2-1; D gene: NA; V gene: TRBV5-1; clone size: NA; CDR3 DNA: TGCGCCAGCATACCCCCCGAGGGCAATGAGCAGTTCTTC; CDR3 protein: CASIPPEGNEQFF
J gene: TRBJ2-5; D gene: TRBD1; V gene: TRBV15; clone size: NA; CDR3 DNA: TGTGCCACCAGCAGGGACAGGGCACAAGAGACCCAGTACTTC; CDR3 protein: CATSRDRAQETQYF
J gene: TRBJ2-5; D gene: NA; V gene: TRBV4-1; clone size: few; CDR3 DNA: TGCGCCAGCAGCCAAGACAGGGCATCCCAATTACAAGAGACCCAGTACTTC; CDR3 protein: CASSQDRASQLQETQYF